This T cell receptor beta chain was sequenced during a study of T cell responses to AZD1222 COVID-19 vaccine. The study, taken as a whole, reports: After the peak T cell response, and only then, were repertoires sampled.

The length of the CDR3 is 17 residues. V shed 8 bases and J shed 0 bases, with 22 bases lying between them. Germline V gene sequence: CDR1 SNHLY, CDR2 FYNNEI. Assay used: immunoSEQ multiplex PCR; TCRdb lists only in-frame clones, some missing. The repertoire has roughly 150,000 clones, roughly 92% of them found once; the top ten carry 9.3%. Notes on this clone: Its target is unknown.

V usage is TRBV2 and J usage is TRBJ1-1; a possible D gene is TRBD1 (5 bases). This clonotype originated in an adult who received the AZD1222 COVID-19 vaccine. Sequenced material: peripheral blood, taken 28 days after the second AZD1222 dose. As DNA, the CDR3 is TGTGCCAGCCGGGGCGCGACAAACCCTTTCATGAACACTGAAGCTTTCTTT. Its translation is CASRGATNPFMNTEAFF.